This T cell receptor beta chain was captured by sequencing in a study of identical twins (dated by TCRdb to 2016 to 2018). Background for the entire study: The study deep-sequenced TCR alpha and beta repertoires from monozygotic twins, unrelated adults of various ages and cord blood to test whether fetal clonotypes persist. Replicate twin experiments were performed at different times using different library preparation protocols to rule out contamination.

Broader findings and caveats from the paper: A weaker excess of twin sharing was found in beta out-of-frame sequences because the signal-to-noise ratio was lowered by fewer shared sequences. Because the same donors could not be followed over many years, the conclusions depended on cross-sectional statistical analysis. Zero-insertion analyses could be partly confounded by invariant T cells such as MAIT and iNKT, although diverse VJ usage argued against such confounding for most clonotypes. In monozygotic twins, out-of-frame TCR alpha sharing was systematically underestimated by recombination models, although the models agreed with sharing between unrelated individuals. Compared with coincidental sharing between unrelated individuals, an excess of low generation-probability sequences was observed among out-of-frame TCR alpha sequences shared between twins. Fewer insertions were carried by abundant cord blood beta clonotypes; a weaker similar trend was observed in young adult naive repertoires, while no such trend was observed in memory repertoires.

As regards this clonotype: Its antigen remains unidentified. Within one base of it there is no much larger clone, and no base qualities were kept.

Only healthy Caucasian donors were included. Three pairs of female monozygotic twins, all aged roughly 18 to 29 years, were included in the twin cohort. Peripheral blood mononuclear cells were used as the source from which RNA for TCR libraries was isolated. Taken from cysteine to phenylalanine, the CDR3 has 19 residues. CDR3 DNA only is kept here, 57 bases in frame from base 1. A distance of 20 bases separates the germline ends of V and J, which lose 1 base and 0 bases respectively. Per the germline V gene, SGHAT is the CDR1 and FQNNGV is the CDR2. The library relied on 5' RACE. Sequenced using an Illumina HiSeq 2000. Template switching introduced a universal primer binding site; the final cDNA contained a unique molecular identifier, enabling accurate counting of TCR cDNA molecules. Specific primers in the conserved constant-segment region were used to synthesize first-strand cDNA for TCR alpha and beta chains. Each cDNA library was double barcoded, with a SMART-Mk sample barcode plus Illumina barcodes, to control for contamination. TruSeq adapter sequences, together with Illumina sample barcodes, were added in two successive PCR steps. The Illumina HiSeq platform was used with custom primers to sequence TCR alpha and beta cDNA libraries. The original methods were these. MiGEC was used to process raw reads and extract unique molecular identifiers, and MiXCR was used to find CDR3 positions. For each individual, recombination models were inferred using an EM algorithm with the repgenHMM and IGoR tools. Shared clonotypes were analyzed with the tcR package in R, and sharing was normalized by the product of cloneset sizes. To study raw recombination free of thymic and clonal selection effects, out-of-frame nonproductive sequences were analyzed. The public reads were reprocessed in TCRdb via fastp at Q25 and MiXCR, keeping in-frame beta chains. Rows matching on CDR3 protein sequence are summarized as one entry with the most common DNA and genes. The V and J calls shown here were made by TCRdb, not taken from the authors' results. Here the sample has hundreds of thousands of distinct CDR3 sequences; about 9.4% occur a single time. Approximately 0.96% of the sample comes from the top ten.

Another study also made use of these data, one on yellow fever vaccine responses in identical twins. Per the second study: The authors reported that the T cell response to vaccination in identical twins appeared partly convergent and partly personalized. Focusing on identical twins, the study followed the T cell clones that responded to the vaccine, and did so with precision.

The receptor was derived from a woman aged 18 to 35 in good health. The sequence joins TRBV11-2 to TRBJ2-3, with TRBD2 perhaps the D gene, on 6 matching bases. Sequenced material: PBMCs. The CDR3 reads CASSLGGASAVYSTDTQYF. The nucleotide sequence reads as follows: TGTGCCAGCAGCTTAGGAGGGGCTAGCGCGGTATACAGCACAGATACGCAGTATTTT.